The source of this T cell receptor beta chain is a study of cytomegalovirus exposure and HLA in healthy donors. Study-wide background: The 110 million or so unique TCR beta sequences, from about 180 million T cells, were found by an earlier analysis.

This clone was detected once. Its antigen is unknown. Trimming pared 0 bases from V and 4 bases from J, leaving 9 bases between. Germline CDR1 and CDR2: SGDLS and YYNGEE. CDR3 length equals 14 residues. The study's findings and limits: Many donors carried some public TCRs, although rarity characterized most TCR sequences. According to a later analysis, most TCR beta chains associated with CMV appeared HLA-restricted.

Amplification used 60 Vbeta primers and 13 Jbeta primers. Here immunoSEQ multiplex PCR was the method, and the copy in TCRdb shows in-frame clones only, minus some. The sample contains some 130,000 clones, less than 85% of which appear only once. This TCR was sampled from a man between 35 and 55 years old in good health and CMV-seronegative. Sample: PBMCs. V gene TRBV9 combines with J gene TRBJ2-3; D possibly corresponds to TRBD2 (6 bases). CDR3 DNA sequence: TGTGCCAGCAGCGTAGGGCGGGGACCAGATACGCAGTATTTT. Its translation: CASSVGRGPDTQYF.